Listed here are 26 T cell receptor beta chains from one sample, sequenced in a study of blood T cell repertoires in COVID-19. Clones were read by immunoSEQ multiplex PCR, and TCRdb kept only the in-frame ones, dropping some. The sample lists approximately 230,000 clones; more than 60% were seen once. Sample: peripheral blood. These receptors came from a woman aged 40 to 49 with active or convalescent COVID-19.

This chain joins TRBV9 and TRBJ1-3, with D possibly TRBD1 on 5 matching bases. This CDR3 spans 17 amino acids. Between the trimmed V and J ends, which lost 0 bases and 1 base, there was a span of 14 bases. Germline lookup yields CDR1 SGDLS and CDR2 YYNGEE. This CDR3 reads CASSVGRQGKSGNTIYF. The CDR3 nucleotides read TGTGCCAGCAGCGTAGGTCGGCAGGGCAAGTCTGGAAACACCATATATTTT.

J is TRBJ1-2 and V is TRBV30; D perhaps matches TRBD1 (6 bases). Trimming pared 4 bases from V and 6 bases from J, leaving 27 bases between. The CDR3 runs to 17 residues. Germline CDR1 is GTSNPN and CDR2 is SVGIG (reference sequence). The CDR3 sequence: CAWKKEGAGDPPDGYTF. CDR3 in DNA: TGTGCCTGGAAGAAGGAAGGGGCAGGGGATCCACCCGATGGCTACACCTTC.

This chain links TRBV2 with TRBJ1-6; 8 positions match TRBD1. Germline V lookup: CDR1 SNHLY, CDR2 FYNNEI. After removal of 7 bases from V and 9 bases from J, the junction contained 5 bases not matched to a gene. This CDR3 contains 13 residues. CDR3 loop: CASKEGTGSPLHF. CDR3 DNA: TGTGCCAGCAAAGAGGGGACAGGTTCACCCCTCCACTTT.

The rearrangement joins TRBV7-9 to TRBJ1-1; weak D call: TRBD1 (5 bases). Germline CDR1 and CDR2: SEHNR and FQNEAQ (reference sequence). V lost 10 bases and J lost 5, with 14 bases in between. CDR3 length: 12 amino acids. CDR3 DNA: TGTGCCATTCCTCTCGGGGGGACTGAAGCTTTCTTT. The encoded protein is CAIPLGGTEAFF.

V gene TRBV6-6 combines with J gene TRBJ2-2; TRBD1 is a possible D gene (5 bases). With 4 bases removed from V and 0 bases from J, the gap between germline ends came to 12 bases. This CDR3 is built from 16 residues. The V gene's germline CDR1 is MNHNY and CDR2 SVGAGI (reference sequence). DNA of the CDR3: TGTGCCAGCAGTTTTCAGGGAAGGGCGAACACCGGGGAGCTGTTTTTT. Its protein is CASSFQGRANTGELFF.

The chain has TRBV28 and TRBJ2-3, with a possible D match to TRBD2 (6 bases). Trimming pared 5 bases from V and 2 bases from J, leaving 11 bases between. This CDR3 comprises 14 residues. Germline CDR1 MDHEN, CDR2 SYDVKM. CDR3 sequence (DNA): TGTGCCAGCAGTCCCGGACTACCCACAGATACGCAGTATTTT. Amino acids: CASSPGLPTDTQYF.

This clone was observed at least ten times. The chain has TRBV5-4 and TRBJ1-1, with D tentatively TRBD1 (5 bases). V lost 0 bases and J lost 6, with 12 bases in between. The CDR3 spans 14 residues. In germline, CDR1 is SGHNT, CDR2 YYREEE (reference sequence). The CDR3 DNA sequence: TGTGCCAGCAGCTTGGGCCAGGGTAACTCTGAAGCTTTCTTT. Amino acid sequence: CASSLGQGNSEAFF.

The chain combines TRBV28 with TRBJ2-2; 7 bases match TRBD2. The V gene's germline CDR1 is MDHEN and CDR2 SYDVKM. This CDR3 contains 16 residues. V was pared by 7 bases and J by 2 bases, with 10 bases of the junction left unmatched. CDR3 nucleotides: TGTGCCAGCACCGGTTGGGGACTATCCAACACCGGGGAGCTGTTTTTT. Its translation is CASTGWGLSNTGELFF.

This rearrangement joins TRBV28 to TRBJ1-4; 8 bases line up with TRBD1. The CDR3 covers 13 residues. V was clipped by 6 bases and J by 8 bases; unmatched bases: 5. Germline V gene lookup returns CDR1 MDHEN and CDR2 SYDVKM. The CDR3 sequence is CASSRQGWEKLFF. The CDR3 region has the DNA TGTGCCAGCAGCCGACAGGGGTGGGAAAAACTGTTTTTT.

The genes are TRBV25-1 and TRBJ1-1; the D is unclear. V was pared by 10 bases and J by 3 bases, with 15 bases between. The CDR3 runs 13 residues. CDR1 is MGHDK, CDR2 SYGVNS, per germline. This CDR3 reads CATMGLRDTEAFF. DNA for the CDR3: TGTGCCACCATGGGCCTGAGGGACACTGAAGCTTTCTTT.

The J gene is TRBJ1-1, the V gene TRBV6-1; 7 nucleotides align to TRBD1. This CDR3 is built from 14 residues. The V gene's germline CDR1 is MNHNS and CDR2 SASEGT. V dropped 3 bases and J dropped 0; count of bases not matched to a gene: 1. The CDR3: CASSDQGVNTEAFF. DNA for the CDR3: TGTGCCAGCAGTGATCAGGGGGTGAACACTGAAGCTTTCTTT.

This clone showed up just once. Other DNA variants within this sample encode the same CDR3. CDR3 coding DNA: TGTGCCAGTAGTGTGGGACAGGGGGCCTACAATGAGCAGTTCTTC. It codes for CASSVGQGAYNEQFF. The rearrangement uses TRBV19 and TRBJ2-1; the match to TRBD1 covers 11 bases. CDR1 and CDR2 (germline): LNHDA, SQIVND (reference sequence). V shed 5 bases and J 2 bases; nucleotides not matched to a gene: 2. This CDR3 spans 15 amino acids.

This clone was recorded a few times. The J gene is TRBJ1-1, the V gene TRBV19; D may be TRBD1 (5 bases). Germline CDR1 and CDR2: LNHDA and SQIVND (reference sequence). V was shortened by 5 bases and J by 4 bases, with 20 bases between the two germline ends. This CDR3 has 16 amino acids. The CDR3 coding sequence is TGTGCCAGTAGTTCATCGACCACTCTGCAGGGCACTGAAGCTTTCTTT. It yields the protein CASSSSTTLQGTEAFF.

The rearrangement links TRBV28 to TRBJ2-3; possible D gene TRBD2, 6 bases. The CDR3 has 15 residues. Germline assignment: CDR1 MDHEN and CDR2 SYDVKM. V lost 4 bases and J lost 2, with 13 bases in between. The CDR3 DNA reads TGTGCCAGCAGTTCGGTAGCGGAAACCACAGATACGCAGTATTTT. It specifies CASSSVAETTDTQYF. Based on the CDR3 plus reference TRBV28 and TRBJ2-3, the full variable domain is DVKVTQSSRYLVKRTGEKVFLECVQDMDHENMFWYRQDPGLGLRLIYFSYDVKMKEKGDIPEGYSVSREKKERFSLILESASTNQTSMYLCASSSVAETTDTQYFGPGTRLTVL.

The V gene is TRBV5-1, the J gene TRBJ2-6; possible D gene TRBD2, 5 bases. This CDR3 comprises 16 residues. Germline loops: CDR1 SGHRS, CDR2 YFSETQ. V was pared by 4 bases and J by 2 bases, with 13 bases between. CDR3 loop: CASSPGGSPGANVLTF. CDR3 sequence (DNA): TGCGCCAGCAGCCCCGGCGGGTCACCTGGGGCCAACGTCCTGACTTTC.

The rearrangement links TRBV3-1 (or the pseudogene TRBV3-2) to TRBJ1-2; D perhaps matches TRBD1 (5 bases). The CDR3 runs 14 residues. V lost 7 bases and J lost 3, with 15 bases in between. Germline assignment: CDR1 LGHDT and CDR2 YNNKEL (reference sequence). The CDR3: CASNPRGLDYGYTF. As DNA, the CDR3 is TGTGCCAGCAACCCTCGGGGGTTAGACTATGGCTACACCTTC.

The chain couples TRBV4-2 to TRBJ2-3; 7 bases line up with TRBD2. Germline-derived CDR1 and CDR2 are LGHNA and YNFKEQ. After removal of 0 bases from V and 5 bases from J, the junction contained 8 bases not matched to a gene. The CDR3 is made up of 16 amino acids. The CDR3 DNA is TGTGCCAGCAGCCAAGATAGGGGCGGGGGAGGAGATACGCAGTATTTT. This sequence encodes CASSQDRGGGGDTQYF.

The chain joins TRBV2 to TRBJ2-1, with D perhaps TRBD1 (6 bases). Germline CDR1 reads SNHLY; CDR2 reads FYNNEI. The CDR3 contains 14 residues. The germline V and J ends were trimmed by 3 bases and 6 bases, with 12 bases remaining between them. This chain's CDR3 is CASSESGGLNEQFF. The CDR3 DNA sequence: TGTGCCAGCAGTGAGTCTGGGGGCCTCAATGAGCAGTTCTTC.

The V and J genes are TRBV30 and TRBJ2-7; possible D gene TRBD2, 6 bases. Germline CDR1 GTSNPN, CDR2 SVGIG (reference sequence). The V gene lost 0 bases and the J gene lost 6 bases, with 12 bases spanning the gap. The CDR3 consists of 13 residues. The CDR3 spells CAWSVRRGLEQYV. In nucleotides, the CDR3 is TGTGCCTGGAGTGTAAGGCGGGGTCTCGAGCAGTACGTC.

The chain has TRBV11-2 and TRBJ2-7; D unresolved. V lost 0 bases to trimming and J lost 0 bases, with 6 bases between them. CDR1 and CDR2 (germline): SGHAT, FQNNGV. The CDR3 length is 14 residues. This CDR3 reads CASSLDSSSYEQYF. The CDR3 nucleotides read TGTGCCAGCAGCTTAGACTCCTCCTCCTACGAGCAGTACTTC.

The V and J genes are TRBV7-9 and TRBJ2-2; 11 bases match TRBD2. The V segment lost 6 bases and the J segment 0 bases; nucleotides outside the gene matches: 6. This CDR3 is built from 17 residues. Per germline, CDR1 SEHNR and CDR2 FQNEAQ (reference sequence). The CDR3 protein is CASRLTSGVANTGELFF. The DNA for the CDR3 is TGTGCCAGCAGGCTGACTAGCGGGGTCGCGAACACCGGGGAGCTGTTTTTT.

The CDR3 region has the DNA TGTGCCAGCAGCCCCGCGTACGAGCAGTACTTC. Protein: CASSPAYEQYF. The chain employs TRBV28 and TRBJ2-7; the D is unclear. V dropped 6 bases and J dropped 4 bases, with 7 bases sitting between them. The CDR3 has 11 residues. CDR1 and CDR2 from the germline V gene are MDHEN and SYDVKM.

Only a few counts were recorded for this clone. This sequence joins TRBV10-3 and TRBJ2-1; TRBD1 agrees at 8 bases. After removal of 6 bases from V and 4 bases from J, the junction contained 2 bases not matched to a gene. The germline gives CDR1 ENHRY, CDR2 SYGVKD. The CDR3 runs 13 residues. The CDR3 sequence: CAIRNRGYNEQFF. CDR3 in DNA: TGTGCCATCAGAAACAGGGGGTACAATGAGCAGTTCTTC.

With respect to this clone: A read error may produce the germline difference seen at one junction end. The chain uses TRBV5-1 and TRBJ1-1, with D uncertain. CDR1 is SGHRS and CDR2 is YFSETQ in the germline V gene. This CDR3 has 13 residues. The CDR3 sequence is CASRLAPNTEAFF. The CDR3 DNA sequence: TGCGCCAGCAGATTGGCTCCGAACACTGAAGCTTTCTTT.

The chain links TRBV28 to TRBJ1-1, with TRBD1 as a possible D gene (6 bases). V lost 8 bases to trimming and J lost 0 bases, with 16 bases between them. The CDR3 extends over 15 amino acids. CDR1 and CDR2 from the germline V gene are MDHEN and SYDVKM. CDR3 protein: CASYNLKGVNTEAFF. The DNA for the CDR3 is TGTGCCAGCTATAACCTCAAGGGGGTGAACACTGAAGCTTTCTTT.

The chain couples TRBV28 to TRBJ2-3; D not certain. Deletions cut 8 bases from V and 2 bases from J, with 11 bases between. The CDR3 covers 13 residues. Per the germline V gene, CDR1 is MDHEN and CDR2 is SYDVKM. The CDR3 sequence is CASRHRVTDTQYF. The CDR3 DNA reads TGTGCCAGCCGCCACCGCGTCACAGATACGCAGTATTTT.